One sample yielded the 5 T cell receptor beta chains listed below, sequenced in a study of cytomegalovirus exposure and HLA in healthy donors. Measured with immunoSEQ multiplex PCR; TCRdb has only the in-frame clones, and not every one. The sample yields over 100,000 clones, approximately 92% seen once. Sequenced sample: PBMCs. The receptors originated from a woman in her late teens or twenties in good health and CMV-seronegative.

This chain connects TRBV5-6 to TRBJ2-5; D perhaps matches TRBD2 (5 bases). Trimming shortened V by 1 base and J by 5 bases, and 9 bases separated the two germline ends. CDR3 length equals 13 residues. In germline, CDR1 is SGHDT, CDR2 YYEEEE. CDR3 DNA: TGTGCCAGCAGCTTGCGGGGTGTGGAGACCCAGTACTTC. Translating it yields CASSLRGVETQYF.

The chain employs TRBV5-1 and TRBJ1-3; D unresolved. CDR1 and CDR2 from the germline V gene are SGHRS and YFSETQ. The CDR3 runs to 15 residues. Trimming removed 4 bases from V and 0 bases from J, with 11 bases in between. The CDR3 coding sequence is TGCGCCAGCAGCACAGTAGGGAGCTCTGGAAACACCATATATTTT. Translating it yields CASSTVGSSGNTIYF.

This sequence joins TRBV7-2 and TRBJ2-7; TRBD1 aligns across 7 bases. The trim removed 5 bases at V and 0 bases at J, leaving 7 bases unmatched. The length of the CDR3 is 15 residues. Germline V gene sequence: CDR1 SGHTA, CDR2 FQGNSA. As DNA, the CDR3 is TGTGCCAGCAGCGCGAACCCAGGGGGCTCCTACGAGCAGTACTTC. Translated, it gives CASSANPGGSYEQYF.

The rearrangement uses TRBV6-6 and TRBJ1-1, with D possibly TRBD1 on 5 matching bases. V lost 2 bases and J 0 bases, leaving 10 bases between the germline ends. The CDR3 length is 15 residues. Germline CDR1 MNHNY, CDR2 SVGAGI (reference sequence). CDR3 region: CASSYPRQLNTEAFF. CDR3 in DNA: TGTGCCAGCAGTTACCCCCGACAGCTGAACACTGAAGCTTTCTTT.

This clone was observed once. The CDR3 sequence is CASRDRATDTQYF. The CDR3 DNA sequence: TGTGCCAGCAGGGACAGGGCAACAGATACGCAGTATTTT. V usage is TRBV2 and J usage is TRBJ2-3; TRBD1 matches at 8 bases. The V segment lost 6 bases and the J segment 3 bases; nucleotides outside the gene matches: 2. The germline V gene has CDR1 SNHLY and CDR2 FYNNEI. The CDR3 is 13 residues long.